This T cell receptor beta chain stems from a study of cytomegalovirus exposure and HLA in healthy donors. Study outcomes and limitations: Analysis was carried out at a later point, and it linked a missense DCLRE1C variant to TCR beta V- and J-gene trimming.

The study ran its PCR with 60 Vbeta and 13 Jbeta primers. The assay was immunoSEQ multiplex PCR, and TCRdb's table has in-frame clones only and misses some. The sample includes about 210,000 clones, 60% to 80% of them seen just once. This CDR3 spans 15 amino acids. Germline-derived CDR1 and CDR2 are SNHLY and FYNNEI. V trimming: 3 bases; J trimming: 2 bases; junction bases outside the gene matches: 6. This clone was observed a few times. Its specificity is unknown. Sequencing was performed on PBMCs. The TCR sequence derives from a male donor in good health and CMV-seronegative. This sequence joins TRBV2 and TRBJ2-7, with 8 bases aligning to TRBD2. The CDR3: CASSDAAGGPYEQYF. Here the CDR3 DNA reads TGTGCCAGCAGTGATGCGGCGGGGGGACCCTACGAGCAGTACTTC.